This T cell receptor beta chain stems from a study of shared clonotypes between healthy human individuals. Study conclusions and caveats: The generation probabilities recorded for non-shared clonotypes fell below those of clonotypes shared by all four donors.

Authors' methods: From ImmunoSEQ came sequences covering only the junction and carrying no quality scores, so filtering differed. Profiling relied on immunoSEQ multiplex PCR, and the TCRdb table lists in-frame clones only, not all of them. Clonal size and the V and J genes are those of that table, whereas D and trimming came from the DNA. The table records about 2,100,000 clones, 93% of them present only once. Comment on this clone: What it binds is not known.

Naive CD8 cells, CD45RO-negative and positively selected for CCR7, excluded terminally differentiated effector memory CD45RA+ cells. Sequences were obtained from naive CD8+ T cells from PBMCs. The TCR originated in a man aged 18 to 30 in good health. Some clones in this sample may be carry-over from other donors' samples.

CDR3 loop: CAWSPGSTSDTQYF. The CDR3 bases are TGTGCCTGGAGCCCGGGGTCCACCTCAGATACGCAGTATTTT. The J gene is TRBJ2-3, the V gene TRBV30; a weak D match, TRBD2 (5 bases). The CDR3 has 14 residues. V lost 3 bases and J 4 bases, leaving 14 bases between the germline ends. CDR1 and CDR2 (germline): GTSNPN, SVGIG (reference sequence). Based on the CDR3 plus reference TRBV30 and TRBJ2-3, the full variable domain is SQTIHQWPATLVQPVGSPLSLECTVEGTSNPNLYWYRQAAGRGLQLLFYSVGIGQISSEVPQNLSASRPQDRQFILSSKKLLLSDSGFYLCAWSPGSTSDTQYFGPGTRLTVL.